Presented here are 20 T cell receptor beta chains from one specimen sequenced in a study of blood T cell repertoires in COVID-19. Only in-frame clones appear in the TCRdb table, and some are missing; sequencing was by immunoSEQ multiplex PCR. The sample comprises roughly 360,000 clones, more than 75% of which are singletons, and 1% to 1.5% rests with the top ten. Material: PBMCs or T cells enriched from blood (not recorded which). Receptor source: a man younger than 45 who had recovered from COVID-19.

This chain connects TRBV5-4 to TRBJ2-2, with 8 bases matching TRBD2. With 3 bases clipped from V and 5 bases from J, the junction kept 9 bases outside the gene matches. Germline loops: CDR1 SGHNT, CDR2 YYREEE (reference sequence). CDR3 length equals 16 residues. CDR3 coding DNA: TGTGCCAGCAGCTCCCTCGGGGGGGCCGGAACCGGGGAGCTGTTTTTT. This codes for CASSSLGGAGTGELFF.

The V gene is TRBV27, the J gene TRBJ1-1, with 7 bases lining up with TRBD1. CDR1 and CDR2 from the germline V gene are MNHEY and SMNVEV (reference sequence). CDR3 size: 14 residues. V was clipped by 8 bases and J by 2 bases; unmatched bases: 8. This chain's CDR3 is CASLPGTANTEAFF. The CDR3 DNA reads as TGTGCCAGCCTACCCGGGACAGCCAACACTGAAGCTTTCTTT.

The chain uses TRBV25-1 and TRBJ1-6; 8 bases map to TRBD1. J lost 7 bases, V lost 1 base, and 3 bases had no gene match. Germline V lookup: CDR1 MGHDK, CDR2 SYGVNS. The CDR3 covers 15 residues. The CDR3: CASSEWGDRNSPLHF. The CDR3 DNA reads as TGTGCCAGCAGTGAATGGGGGGACAGGAATTCACCCCTCCACTTT. Full variable domain (rest looked up from reference TRBV25-1 and TRBJ1-6): EADIYQTPRYLVIGTGKKITLECSQTMGHDKMYWYQQDPGMELHLIHYSYGVNSTEKGDLSSESTVSRIRTEHFPLTLESARPSHTSQYLCASSEWGDRNSPLHFGNGTRLTVT.

The chain employs TRBV2 and TRBJ1-2; D remains ambiguous. Germline V lookup: CDR1 SNHLY, CDR2 FYNNEI. The CDR3 contains 13 residues. The ends were cut back, 7 bases at V and 1 base at J, with 10 bases in the middle. CDR3 loop: CASNSAVNYGYTF. The CDR3 nucleotides read TGTGCCAGCAATTCGGCGGTTAACTATGGCTACACCTTC.

The J gene is TRBJ2-7, the V gene TRBV15, with D uncertain. The ends were cut back, 4 bases at V and 7 bases at J, with 8 bases in the middle. Germline CDR1 and CDR2: LNHNV and YYDKDF (reference sequence). This CDR3 is built from 11 residues. CDR3 region: CATSTYREQYF. The CDR3 DNA follows: TGTGCCACCAGCACCTACAGAGAGCAGTACTTC.

Of note for this clone: In the same sample, other DNA sequences code for this CDR3. Here the CDR3 reads CASSQGTGGTDTQYF. In nucleotides, the CDR3 is TGCGCCAGCAGCCAAGGGACGGGGGGCACAGATACGCAGTATTTT. The chain combines TRBV4-1 with TRBJ2-3; D possibly corresponds to TRBD2 (6 bases). The CDR3 contains 15 residues. CDR1 and CDR2 (germline): MGHRA, YSYEKL. Trimming pared 1 base from V and 1 base from J, leaving 9 bases between.

The chain combines TRBV19 with TRBJ2-7; 7 bases line up with TRBD2. This CDR3 is built from 16 residues. With V trimmed by 1 base and J by 0 bases, 6 bases remained unmatched. Per germline, CDR1 LNHDA and CDR2 SQIVND (reference sequence). CDR3 residues: CASSIGGTTSSYEQYF. As DNA, the CDR3 is TGTGCCAGTAGTATAGGGGGGACTACCTCCTCCTACGAGCAGTACTTC.

The chain recombines TRBV7-9 with TRBJ1-4; 8 bases align to TRBD1. CDR3 length: 15 residues. Unmatched junction bases numbered 5, after V lost 2 bases and J lost 6 bases. Germline loops: CDR1 SEHNR, CDR2 FQNEAQ (reference sequence). CDR3 nucleotides: TGTGCCAGCAGCTTAAGGACAGGGACCGATGAAAAACTGTTTTTT. Translated, it gives CASSLRTGTDEKLFF.

This chain joins TRBV5-5 and TRBJ1-5; a possible D gene is TRBD1 (5 bases). V shed 3 bases and J shed 1 base, with 11 bases lying between them. CDR1 SGHKS and CDR2 YYEKEE come from the germline V gene (reference sequence). The CDR3 is 15 residues long. Here the CDR3 reads CASSSGVTSNQPQHF. In nucleotides, the CDR3 is TGTGCCAGCAGCTCGGGGGTGACGAGCAATCAGCCCCAGCATTTT. The full variable domain, in which reference TRBV5-5 and TRBJ1-5 provide the parts outside the CDR3, is DAGVTQSPTHLIKTRGQQVTLRCSPISGHKSVSWYQQVLGQGPQFIFQYYEKEERGRGNFPDRFSARQFPNYSSELNVNALLLGDSALYLCASSSGVTSNQPQHFGDGTRLSIL.

The chain combines TRBV5-4 with TRBJ2-5, with 9 bases identical to TRBD2. J was trimmed by 5 bases and V by 1 base; bases with no gene match: 12. This CDR3 spans 17 amino acids. CDR1 is SGHNT and CDR2 is YYREEE in the germline V gene (reference sequence). The CDR3 here is CASSLKRAGGLGETQYF. DNA for the CDR3: TGTGCCAGCAGCTTGAAGCGAGCGGGGGGCCTGGGGGAGACCCAGTACTTC.

The V and J genes are TRBV15 and TRBJ2-2, with 7 bases lining up with TRBD1. The CDR3 consists of 17 residues. Germline CDR1 LNHNV, CDR2 YYDKDF (reference sequence). With 5 bases clipped from V and 1 base from J, the junction kept 10 bases outside the gene matches. CDR3 nucleotides: TGTGCCACCAGCCATAGGCCAGGGGGTTTGAACACCGGGGAGCTGTTTTTT. This encodes CATSHRPGGLNTGELFF. The complete variable domain, with remaining parts taken from reference TRBV15 and TRBJ2-2, reads DAMVIQNPRYQVTQFGKPVTLSCSQTLNHNVMYWYQQKSSQAPKLLFHYYDKDFNNEADTPDNFQSRRPNTSFCFLDIRSPGLGDTAMYLCATSHRPGGLNTGELFFGEGSRLTVL.

This clone turned up a few times. This sequence joins TRBV7-6 and TRBJ2-2; D may be TRBD1 (5 bases). V lost 8 bases and J lost 0, with 13 bases in between. In germline, CDR1 is SGHVS, CDR2 FNYEAQ. The CDR3 spans 15 residues. CDR3 nucleotides: TGTGCCAGCGGGAAGGGGATCGCGAACACCGGGGAGCTGTTTTTT. Amino acids: CASGKGIANTGELFF.

This clone was observed a few times. V is TRBV19 and J is TRBJ2-6; D uncertain. CDR1 and CDR2 from the germline V gene are LNHDA and SQIVND (reference sequence). CDR3 length: 12 amino acids. With 3 bases removed from V and 5 bases from J, the gap between germline ends came to 2 bases. The CDR3 nucleotides read TGTGCCAGTAGTATCAGGGCCAACGTCCTGACTTTC. It encodes CASSIRANVLTF.

The chain joins TRBV6-5 to TRBJ1-1; TRBD1 is a possible D gene (6 bases). Germline CDR1 is MNHEY and CDR2 is SVGAGI. CDR3 length equals 16 residues. V was trimmed by 0 bases and J by 0 bases, leaving 11 bases between them. CDR3 in DNA: TGTGCCAGCAGTTACTCGCCTACAGGGTTGAACACTGAAGCTTTCTTT. It codes for CASSYSPTGLNTEAFF.

CDR3 protein: CASSSLGTDTQYF. CDR3 in DNA: TGCGCCAGCAGTAGCTTAGGCACAGATACGCAGTATTTT. The rearrangement joins TRBV10-1 to TRBJ2-3, with unresolved D. The CDR3 has 13 amino acids. The germline V and J ends were trimmed by 5 bases and 1 base, with 7 bases remaining between them. CDR1 WNHNN and CDR2 SYGVQD come from the germline V gene (reference sequence).

This clone appeared a single time. This chain uses TRBV5-1 with TRBJ1-5; 8 bases agree with TRBD1. The V and J ends lost 3 bases and 5 bases, in that order; junction bases with no gene match: 1. The germline V gene encodes CDR1 SGHRS and CDR2 YFSETQ. The CDR3 is 13 residues long. CDR3 nucleotides: TGCGCCAGCAGCTCGACAGGGGATCAGCCCCAGCATTTT. Its translation is CASSSTGDQPQHF.

This chain connects TRBV5-7 to TRBJ2-2, with D unclear. TRBV5-7 is designated an ORF whose function remains uncertain. V lost 1 base and J lost 3, with 13 bases in between. This CDR3 has 16 residues. The CDR3 DNA reads as TGTGCCAGCAGCTTGCACCGCCGGGTGGACACCGGGGAGCTGTTTTTT. Encoded protein: CASSLHRRVDTGELFF.

This rearrangement joins TRBV5-1 to TRBJ2-7; D gene unclear. V was clipped by 0 bases and J by 3 bases, with 16 bases between them. The CDR3 has 16 residues. The germline CDR1 and CDR2 sequences are SGHRS and YFSETQ. The CDR3 sequence is CASSLGLLDSYYEQYF. Here the CDR3 DNA reads TGCGCCAGCAGCTTGGGACTTCTCGACTCCTACTACGAGCAGTACTTC.

This chain uses TRBV7-9 with TRBJ1-1, with a possible D match to TRBD1 (6 bases). CDR3 length equals 15 residues. Germline CDR1 is SEHNR and CDR2 is FQNEAQ (reference sequence). Trimming shortened V by 5 bases and J by 2 bases, and 15 bases separated the two germline ends. CDR3 nucleotides: TGTGCCAGCAGCCGCCCAGGGGCGGCTAACACTGAAGCTTTCTTT. Translated: CASSRPGAANTEAFF.

The chain joins TRBV12-3 or TRBV12-4 to TRBJ2-1; weak D call: TRBD2 (6 bases). This CDR3 has 12 residues. Trimming removed 4 bases from V and 12 bases from J, with 13 bases in between. Written as DNA, the CDR3 is TGTGCCAGCAGTTCTTGGGGGGAAGTGCAGTTCTTC. Encoded protein: CASSSWGEVQFF.